This is a list of T cell receptor beta chains from one sample in a study of blood T cell repertoires in COVID-19. This table comes from immunoSEQ multiplex PCR, and its TCRdb copy is limited to in-frame clones, with some not included. The sample shows some 190,000 clones, 70% to 85% of them seen only once. The sequenced material came from peripheral blood. Every receptor here comes from a woman of 80 years or more with COVID-19, enrolled during active disease. Each CDR3 is given with its conserved first and last residue. The D gene is left open where the match is weak. Clone size is stated in some rows and not others, as once, few, many or a class when expanded.

>.|TRBD1|TRBV2|TRBJ1-5
CASSLTGNQPQHF
TGTGCCAGCAGCCTGACAGGGAATCAGCCCCAGCATTTT
>.|TRBD2|TRBV5-1|TRBJ2-1
CASSTGTSGTNEQFF
TGCGCCAGCAGCACCGGGACTAGCGGTACCAATGAGCAGTTCTTC
>.|.|TRBV19|TRBJ2-7
CASSASTGRSYEQYF
TGTGCCAGTAGTGCCTCGACAGGGAGGAGCTACGAGCAGTACTTC
>.|.|TRBV6-6|TRBJ2-3
CASSPHSDTQYF
TGTGCCAGCAGCCCCCACTCAGATACGCAGTATTTT
>.|.|TRBV6-2/TRBV6-3|TRBJ2-7
CASSYGVEGAYEQYF
TGTGCCAGCAGTTACGGGGTAGAGGGGGCCTACGAGCAGTACTTC
>.|.|TRBV5-1|TRBJ1-5
CASSFGGNQPQHF
TGCGCCAGCAGCTTCGGTGGCAATCAGCCCCAGCATTTT
>.|TRBD1|TRBV3-1/TRBV3-2|TRBJ1-4
CASSWTGLTNEKLFF
TGTGCCAGCAGCTGGACAGGGCTAACTAATGAAAAACTGTTTTTT
>few|.|TRBV20-1|TRBJ2-7
CSASSGFEQYF
TGCAGTGCTAGTTCGGGATTCGAGCAGTACTTC
>few|TRBD1|TRBV18|TRBJ1-6
CASSPGDRKVGYSPLHF
TGTGCCAGCTCACCAGGGGACAGGAAAGTGGGCTATTCACCCCTCCACTTT
>.|.|TRBV28|TRBJ1-2
CASRPSGSDPTNYGYTF
TGTGCCAGCAGACCTTCGGGGAGTGACCCTACTAACTATGGCTACACCTTC
>.|TRBD2|TRBV6-5|TRBJ2-3
CASTTSGGLDTQYF
TGTGCCAGCACTACTAGCGGGGGATTGGATACGCAGTATTTT
>few|.|TRBV16|TRBJ1-5
CASSQGLNQPQHF
TGTGCCAGCAGCCAGGGGCTAAATCAGCCCCAGCATTTT
>.|TRBD2|TRBV3-1/TRBV3-2|TRBJ2-5
CASSGGGWTQYF
TGTGCCAGCAGCGGGGGAGGGTGGACCCAGTACTTC
>.|.|TRBV5-1|TRBJ1-4
CASSLEGVREKLFF
TGCGCCAGCAGCTTGGAAGGGGTGAGGGAAAAACTGTTTTTT
>.|TRBD2|TRBV7-6|TRBJ2-5
CASRRTSGETQYF
TGTGCCAGCAGACGGACTAGCGGCGAGACCCAGTACTTC
>.|TRBD2|TRBV6-2/TRBV6-3|TRBJ2-2
CASSSTLGLAARRNTGELFF
TGTGCCAGCAGCTCCACCCTGGGACTAGCGGCGCGAAGGAACACCGGGGAGCTGTTTTTT
>once|TRBD2|TRBV7-2|TRBJ2-1
CASSLDPGLASNEQFF
TGTGCCAGCAGCTTAGACCCCGGACTAGCATCTAATGAGCAGTTCTTC
>.|.|TRBV7-9|TRBJ1-5
CASSPQTGQPQHF
TGTGCCAGCAGCCCCCAAACGGGTCAGCCCCAGCATTTT
>once|.|TRBV10-2|TRBJ1-3
CASRIEVSGNTIYF
TGCGCCAGCAGGATAGAGGTCTCTGGAAACACCATATATTTT
>once|.|TRBV2|TRBJ2-7
CASSEQGSSSYEQYF
TGTGCCAGCAGTGAACAGGGTTCAAGCTCCTACGAGCAGTACTTC
>.|.|TRBV19|TRBJ2-7
CASRQGQNSYEQYF
TGTGCCAGTAGACAAGGACAGAACTCCTACGAGCAGTACTTC
>.|TRBD2|TRBV27|TRBJ2-2
CASSLWGLGSGKAGELFF
TGTGCCAGCAGTTTATGGGGCCTGGGTAGCGGGAAGGCCGGGGAGCTGTTTTTT
>.|.|TRBV28|TRBJ1-5
CAVRTEVWHF
TGTGCCGTAAGGACTGAGGTTTGGCATTTT
>.|TRBD1|TRBV2|TRBJ1-4
CASSEARTGVVQLFF
TGTGCCAGCAGTGAAGCGAGGACAGGGGTTGTTCAACTGTTTTTT
>.|.|TRBV5-4|TRBJ1-2
CASSPGGWGYGYTF
TGTGCCAGCAGCCCTGGAGGATGGGGCTATGGCTACACCTTC
>.|TRBD2|TRBV27|TRBJ2-7
CASSHPRGGSSFSYEQYF
TGTGCCAGCAGCCATCCCCGGGGGGGGTCCTCGTTCTCCTACGAGCAGTACTTC
>.|TRBD2|TRBV11-2|TRBJ2-3
CASSLGLAGSTDTQYF
TGTGCCAGCAGCTTGGGACTAGCGGGGAGCACAGATACGCAGTATTTT
>.|TRBD2|TRBV7-6|TRBJ2-5
CASSLRLAGDQETQYF
TGTGCCAGCAGCCTCCGACTAGCGGGGGACCAAGAGACCCAGTACTTC
>.|.|TRBV2|TRBJ1-2
CASSEFPGYGYTF
TGTGCCAGCAGTGAATTTCCCGGGTATGGCTACACCTTC